This entry describes one T cell receptor beta chain. This table comes from immunoSEQ multiplex PCR, and its TCRdb copy is limited to in-frame clones, with some not included. The table has 2.5 million or so clones, about 92% seen once. The entry originates in a study of shared clonotypes between healthy human individuals. The length of the CDR3 is 15 residues. From germline, CDR1 is MDHEN and CDR2 SYDVKM. Deletions cut 1 base from V and 3 bases from J, with 10 bases between. Only Caucasian adults living in Nashville, Tennessee made up the donor group. The genes are TRBV28 and TRBJ1-5; perhaps TRBD1 as D (5 bases). The specimen was naive CD4+ T cells sorted from blood. Subset: CD45RA+ positively selected. This TCR derives from a man aged 18 to 29 in good health. The CDR3 reads CASSLFQGYNQPQHF. In DNA form, the CDR3 reads TGTGCCAGCAGTTTATTTCAGGGATACAATCAGCCCCAGCATTTT.